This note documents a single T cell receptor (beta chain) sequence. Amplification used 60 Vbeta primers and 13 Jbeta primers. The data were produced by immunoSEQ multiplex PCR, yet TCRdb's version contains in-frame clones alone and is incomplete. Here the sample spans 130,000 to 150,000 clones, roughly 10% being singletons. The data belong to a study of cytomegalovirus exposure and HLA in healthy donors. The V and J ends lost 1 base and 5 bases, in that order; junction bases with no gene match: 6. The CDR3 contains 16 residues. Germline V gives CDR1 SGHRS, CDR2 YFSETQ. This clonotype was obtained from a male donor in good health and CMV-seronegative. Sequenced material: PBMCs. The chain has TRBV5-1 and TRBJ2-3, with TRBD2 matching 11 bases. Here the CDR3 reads CASSLPLAGGGDTQYF. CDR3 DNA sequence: TGCGCCAGCAGCTTGCCGCTAGCGGGAGGTGGAGATACGCAGTATTTT.